This TCR beta chain was documented in a study of blood T cell repertoires in COVID-19. Study-wide background: PBMCs, B-cell-depleted T cells, or T cells were the source of the cDNA or gDNA that made up the material.

The CDR3 has 14 amino acids. Germline-derived CDR1 and CDR2 are MNHEY and SMNVEV (reference sequence). With V trimmed by 6 bases and J by 7 bases, 6 bases remained unmatched. Original methodology: The authors estimated nucleated cell counts from reference gene primer amplification. Libraries were prepared by immunoSEQ multiplex PCR; TCRdb keeps only in-frame clonotypes and omits some of them. The DNA was the basis for D and trimming; V, J and clone size are from that table. The sample holds around 100,000 clones; around 88% are singletons and the top ten take less than 4%. This TCR derives from a human donor in a cohort sampled during active COVID-19. What was sequenced was peripheral blood. The chain uses TRBV27 and TRBJ2-2, with 9 bases fitting TRBD1. CDR3 in DNA: TGTGCCAGCAGCTTAGACAGGGGGGTCGGGGAGCTGTTTTTT. Its translation is CASSLDRGVGELFF.